This TCR beta chain was captured by sequencing in a study of control samples from healthy donors and cancer patients. V was pared by 1 base and J by 6 bases, with 21 bases between. The CDR3 loop spans 17 amino acids. Germline assignment: CDR1 SGHTA and CDR2 FQGNSA. The table came from immunoSEQ multiplex PCR; TCRdb's copy has only in-frame clones and leaves some out. The sample lists 95,000 to 150,000 clones, roughly nine tenths occurring once. This sequence was found in a woman under 30 in good health. This rearrangement joins TRBV7-2 to TRBJ1-2, with no clear D. The sequenced sample was blood. DNA for the CDR3: TGTGCCAGCAGCTTAGTTGGTACGGGAGCTACTTTGAATGGCTACACCTTC. Protein: CASSLVGTGATLNGYTF. The whole variable domain, filled in from reference TRBV7-2 and TRBJ1-2, reads GAGVSQSPSNKVTEKGKDVELRCDPISGHTALYWYRQSLGQGLEFLIYFQGNSAPDKSGLPSDRFSAERTGGSVSTLTIQRTQQEDSAVYLCASSLVGTGATLNGYTFGSGTRLTVV.